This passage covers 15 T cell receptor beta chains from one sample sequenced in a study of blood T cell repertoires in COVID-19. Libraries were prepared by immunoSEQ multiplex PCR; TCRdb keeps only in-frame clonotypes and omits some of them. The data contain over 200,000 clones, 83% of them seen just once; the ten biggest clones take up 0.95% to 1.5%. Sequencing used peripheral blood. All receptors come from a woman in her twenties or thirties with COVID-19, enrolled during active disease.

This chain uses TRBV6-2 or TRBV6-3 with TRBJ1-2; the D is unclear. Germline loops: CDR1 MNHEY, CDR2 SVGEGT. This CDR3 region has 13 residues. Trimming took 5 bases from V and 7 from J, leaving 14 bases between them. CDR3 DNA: TGTGCCAGCAGTGGACCGGGAGCGAGTGGCTACACCTTC. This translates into CASSGPGASGYTF.

CDR3 nucleotide sequence: TGTGCCAGCAGCCGACTGGGTGGCGGGGGGGATTCACCCCTCCACTTT. Translation: CASSRLGGGGDSPLHF. The gene calls are TRBV11-2 and TRBJ1-6, with D possibly matching TRBD1 (5 bases). Germline-derived CDR1 and CDR2 are SGHAT and FQNNGV. V lost 5 bases and J 8 bases, leaving 19 bases between the germline ends. The CDR3 consists of 16 residues.

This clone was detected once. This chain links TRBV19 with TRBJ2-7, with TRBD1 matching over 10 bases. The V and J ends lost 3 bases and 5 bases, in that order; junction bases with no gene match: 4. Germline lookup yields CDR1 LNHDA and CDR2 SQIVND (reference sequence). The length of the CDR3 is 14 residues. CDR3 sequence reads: CASSMGQGFHEQYF. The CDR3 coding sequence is TGTGCCAGTAGTATGGGACAGGGGTTCCACGAGCAGTACTTC.

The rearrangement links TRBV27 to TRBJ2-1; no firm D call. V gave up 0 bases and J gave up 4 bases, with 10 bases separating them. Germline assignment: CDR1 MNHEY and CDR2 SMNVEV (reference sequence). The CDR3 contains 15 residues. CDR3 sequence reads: CASSLSRFPYNEQFF. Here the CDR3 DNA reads TGTGCCAGCAGTTTATCGAGGTTTCCGTACAATGAGCAGTTCTTC.

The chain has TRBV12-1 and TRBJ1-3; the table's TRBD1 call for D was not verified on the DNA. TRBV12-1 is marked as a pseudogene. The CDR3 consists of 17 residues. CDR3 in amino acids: CASSRYPGHSSGNTIYF. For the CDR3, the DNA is TGTGCCAGCAGCCGGTATCCGGGACATTCCTCTGGAAACACCATATATTTT.

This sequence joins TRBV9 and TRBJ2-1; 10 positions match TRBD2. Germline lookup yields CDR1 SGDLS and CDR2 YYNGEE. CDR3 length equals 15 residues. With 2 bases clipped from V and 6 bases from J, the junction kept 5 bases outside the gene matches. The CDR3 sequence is CASSVSGTSVNEQFF. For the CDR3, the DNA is TGTGCCAGCAGCGTCTCCGGGACTAGCGTCAATGAGCAGTTCTTC.

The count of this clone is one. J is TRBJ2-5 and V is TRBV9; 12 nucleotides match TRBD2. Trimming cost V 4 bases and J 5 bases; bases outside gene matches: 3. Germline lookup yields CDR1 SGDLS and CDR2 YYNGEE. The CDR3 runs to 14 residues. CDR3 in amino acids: CASSLAGGLETQYF. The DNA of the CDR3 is TGTGCCAGCAGCCTAGCGGGGGGGCTGGAGACCCAGTACTTC. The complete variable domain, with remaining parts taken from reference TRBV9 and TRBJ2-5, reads DSGVTQTPKHLITATGQRVTLRCSPRSGDLSVYWYQQSLDQGLQFLIQYYNGEERAKGNILERFSAQQFPDLHSELNLSSLELGDSALYFCASSLAGGLETQYFGPGTRLLVL.

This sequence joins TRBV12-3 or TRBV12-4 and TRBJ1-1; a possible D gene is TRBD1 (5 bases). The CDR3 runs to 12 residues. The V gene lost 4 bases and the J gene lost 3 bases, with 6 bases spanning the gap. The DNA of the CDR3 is TGTGCCAGCAGTTGGGGGGACACTGAAGCTTTCTTT. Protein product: CASSWGDTEAFF.

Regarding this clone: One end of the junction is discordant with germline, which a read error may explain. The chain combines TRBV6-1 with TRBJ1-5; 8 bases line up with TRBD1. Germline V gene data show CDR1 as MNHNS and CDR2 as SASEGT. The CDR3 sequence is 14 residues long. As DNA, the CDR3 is TGTGCCAACAGTGACAGGGGTAGCAATCAGCCCCAGCATTTT. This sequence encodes CANSDRGSNQPQHF.

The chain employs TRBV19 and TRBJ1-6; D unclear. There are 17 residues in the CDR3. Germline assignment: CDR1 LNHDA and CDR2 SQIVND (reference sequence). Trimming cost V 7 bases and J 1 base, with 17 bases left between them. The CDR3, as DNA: TGTGCCAGTACCTCGACCTCTCCGGGTTCCTATAATTCACCCCTCCACTTT. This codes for CASTSTSPGSYNSPLHF.

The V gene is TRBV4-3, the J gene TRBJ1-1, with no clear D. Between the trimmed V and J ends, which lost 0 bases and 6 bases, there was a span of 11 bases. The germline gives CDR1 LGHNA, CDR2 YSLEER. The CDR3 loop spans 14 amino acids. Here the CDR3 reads CASSQEERRSEAFF. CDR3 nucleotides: TGCGCCAGCAGCCAAGAGGAACGGAGGTCTGAAGCTTTCTTT.

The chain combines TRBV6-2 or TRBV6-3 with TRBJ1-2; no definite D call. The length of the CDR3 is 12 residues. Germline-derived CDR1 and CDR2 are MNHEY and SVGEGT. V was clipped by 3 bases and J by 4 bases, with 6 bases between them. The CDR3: CASSYDFYGYTF. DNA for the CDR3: TGTGCCAGCAGTTATGACTTCTATGGCTACACCTTC.

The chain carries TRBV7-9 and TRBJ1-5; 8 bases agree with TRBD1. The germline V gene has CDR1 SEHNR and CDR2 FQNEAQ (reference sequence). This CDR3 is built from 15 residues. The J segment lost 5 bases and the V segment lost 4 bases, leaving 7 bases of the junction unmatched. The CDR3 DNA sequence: TGTGCCAGCAGCTCGCCCGGGACAGGTGATCAGCCCCAGCATTTT. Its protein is CASSSPGTGDQPQHF.

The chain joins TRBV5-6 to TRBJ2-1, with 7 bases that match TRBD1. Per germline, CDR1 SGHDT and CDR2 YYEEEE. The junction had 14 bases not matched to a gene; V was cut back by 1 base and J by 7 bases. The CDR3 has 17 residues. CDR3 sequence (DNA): TGTGCCAGCAGCTTGATTACGTGGGGACAGTCTCCGAATGAGCAGTTCTTC. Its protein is CASSLITWGQSPNEQFF.

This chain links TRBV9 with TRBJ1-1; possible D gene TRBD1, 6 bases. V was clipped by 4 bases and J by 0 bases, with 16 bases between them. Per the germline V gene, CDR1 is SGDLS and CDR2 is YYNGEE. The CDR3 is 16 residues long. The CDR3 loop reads CASSPRVAGVNTEAFF. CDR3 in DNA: TGTGCCAGCAGCCCTAGGGTGGCAGGGGTGAACACTGAAGCTTTCTTT.